This T cell receptor (beta chain) was retrieved from a study of blood T cell repertoires in COVID-19. Study summary: The United States, Italy and Spain supplied acute and convalescent COVID-19 samples. T cells, B-cell-depleted T cells, or PBMCs provided the cDNA or gDNA that served as material.

Seattle cases were enrolled at active infection and followed longitudinally. The V and J ends lost 6 bases and 5 bases respectively, with 23 bases between them. CDR3 length: 16 amino acids. CDR1 and CDR2 (germline): SGHTS, YDEGEE. In the original analysis: Amplification with reference gene primers provided the estimates of nucleated cell counts. Only in-frame clones appear in the TCRdb table, and some are missing; sequencing was by immunoSEQ multiplex PCR. V and J calls and clone size are given by that table; D and trimming were obtained from the DNA. The sample lists about 130,000 clones; more than 70% were seen once.

V usage is TRBV5-8 and J usage is TRBJ1-2, with D maybe TRBD1 (6 bases). Sequencing was done on a sample of peripheral blood. The sequence derives from a woman of 80 years or more with COVID-19, enrolled during active disease. Here the CDR3 reads CASNQKGGVSFYGYTF. CDR3 nucleotide sequence: TGTGCCAGCAACCAAAAGGGGGGGGTCAGTTTTTATGGCTACACCTTC. The variable domain in full, with the rest retrieved from reference TRBV5-8 and TRBJ1-2, is EAGVTQSPTHLIKTRGQQATLRCSPISGHTSVYWYQQALGLGLQFLLWYDEGEERNRGNFPPRFSGRQFPNYSSELNVNALELEDSALYLCASNQKGGVSFYGYTFGSGTRLTVV.